The 17 T cell receptor beta chains below come from one sample, sequenced in a study of identifying expanded T cells in peripheral blood (dated by TCRdb to the late 2010s). To prepare the library, the immunoSEQ multiplex PCR assay was applied. The clones in this table, taken by TCRdb from immuneACCESS, are in-frame only. Not every clone is retained; where verified, under half of the shortfall comes from an unresolved V gene, and the cause of the rest is unknown. The sample table lists 80,000 to 90,000 clones, around 91% of them with a count of one. The ten biggest clones cover about 3% of the sample. The source material was blood. The receptor source for this set is a person between 18 and 75 years old in good health.

V usage is TRBV18 and J usage is TRBJ2-7, with no clear D. V lost 6 bases and J lost 4, with 7 bases in between. Looked up from germline, CDR1 is KGHSH and CDR2 is LQKENI. The length of the CDR3 is 11 residues. This chain's CDR3 is CASSPQYEQYF. DNA of the CDR3: TGTGCCAGCTCCCCCCAGTACGAGCAGTACTTC.

The J gene is TRBJ2-7, the V gene TRBV19; either TRBD1 or TRBD2 may supply D (6 bases each). V dropped 1 base and J dropped 4 bases, with 14 bases sitting between them. The V gene's germline CDR1 is LNHDA and CDR2 SQIVND (reference sequence). CDR3 length equals 15 residues. The CDR3 coding sequence is TGTGCCAGTAGTATAGCCCCGGGGGCGCAATACGAGCAGTACTTC. As protein: CASSIAPGAQYEQYF. Looking up the rest from reference TRBV19 and TRBJ2-7 gives the full variable domain: DGGITQSPKYLFRKEGQNVTLSCEQNLNHDAMYWYRQDPGQGLRLIYYSQIVNDFQKGDIAEGYSVSREKKESFPLTVTSAQKNPTAFYLCASSIAPGAQYEQYFGPGTRLTVT.

V usage is TRBV28 and J usage is TRBJ1-4, with D possibly TRBD1 on 6 matching bases. CDR3 length: 14 residues. The V end lost 5 bases, the J end lost 4 bases, and 11 bases lay between the germline ends. The germline CDR1 and CDR2 sequences are MDHEN and SYDVKM. CDR3 in amino acids: CASSVGQFNEKLFF. The DNA of the CDR3 is TGTGCCAGCAGTGTTGGACAGTTTAATGAAAAACTGTTTTTT. The full variable domain, in which reference TRBV28 and TRBJ1-4 provide the parts outside the CDR3, is DVKVTQSSRYLVKRTGEKVFLECVQDMDHENMFWYRQDPGLGLRLIYFSYDVKMKEKGDIPEGYSVSREKKERFSLILESASTNQTSMYLCASSVGQFNEKLFFGSGTQLSVL.

The V and J genes are TRBV28 and TRBJ1-3; unclear D gene. The V gene lost 0 bases and the J gene lost 2 bases, with 8 bases spanning the gap. Germline V gives CDR1 MDHEN, CDR2 SYDVKM. The CDR3 spans 15 residues. The CDR3 coding sequence is TGTGCCAGCAGTTTATGGGGGTTGCCTGGAAACACCATATATTTT. It yields the protein CASSLWGLPGNTIYF.

The chain links TRBV10-1 to TRBJ2-7, with 10 bases fitting TRBD2. With 10 bases clipped from V and 1 base from J, the junction kept 16 bases outside the gene matches. The germline V gene has CDR1 WNHNN and CDR2 SYGVQD (reference sequence). The CDR3 is 17 amino acids. CDR3: CAITPRQMTSGSYEQYF. Written as DNA, the CDR3 is TGCGCCATCACCCCGAGGCAGATGACTAGCGGGTCCTACGAGCAGTACTTC.

The chain recombines TRBV7-9 with TRBJ2-4; 9 nucleotides align to TRBD2. The CDR3 is 17 amino acids. Germline V gene data show CDR1 as SEHNR and CDR2 as FQNEAQ (reference sequence). V was clipped by 5 bases and J by 6 bases; unmatched bases: 14. The CDR3 spells CASSDSLGTSSGNIQYF. CDR3 DNA: TGTGCCAGCAGCGACTCCTTGGGGACTAGCTCGGGAAACATTCAGTACTTC.

The gene calls are TRBV5-1 and TRBJ2-3; no firm D call. V was pared by 4 bases and J by 4 bases, with 7 bases between. Germline V gene sequence: CDR1 SGHRS, CDR2 YFSETQ. This CDR3 comprises 12 residues. CDR3 protein: CASSPSADTQYF. CDR3 coding DNA: TGCGCCAGCAGCCCGTCGGCAGATACGCAGTATTTT.

This clone was recorded once. This chain links TRBV12-2 with TRBJ1-3. TRBV12-2 is designated a pseudogene. The CDR3 consists of 16 residues. The CDR3 nucleotides read TGTGCAAGTCGCCTAGAGGGCACTAACTCTGGAAACACCATATATTTT. Translation: CASRLEGTNSGNTIYF.

This clone was picked up a small number of times. The chain links TRBV5-5 to TRBJ2-2; a possible D gene is TRBD1 (6 bases). CDR1 and CDR2 (germline): SGHKS, YYEKEE (reference sequence). The CDR3 spans 20 residues. Trimming removed 4 bases at V and 1 base at J, with 26 bases between. The CDR3 loop reads CASSRAPGALSLRNTGELFF. As DNA, the CDR3 is TGTGCCAGCAGCCGTGCCCCAGGGGCCCTCTCTTTAAGGAACACCGGGGAGCTGTTTTTT.

This chain joins TRBV5-1 and TRBJ1-2, with D tentatively TRBD1 (5 bases). The CDR3 spans 16 residues. Germline V lookup: CDR1 SGHRS, CDR2 YFSETQ. The ends were cut back, 5 bases at V and 0 bases at J, with 17 bases in the middle. The CDR3 loop is CASRGWGGGANYGYTF. CDR3 bases: TGCGCCAGCAGGGGATGGGGTGGAGGGGCTAACTATGGCTACACCTTC.

This chain joins TRBV11-3 and TRBJ2-1; D is ambiguous. Germline assignment: CDR1 SGHNT and CDR2 YENEEA. V was clipped by 4 bases and J by 4 bases, with 23 bases between them. The CDR3 covers 18 residues. CDR3 sequence reads: CASSSETNRPFSYNEQFF. For the CDR3, the DNA is TGTGCCAGCAGCTCCGAAACGAACCGGCCCTTCAGTTACAATGAGCAGTTCTTC.

The chain recombines TRBV19 with TRBJ2-5, with 7 bases lining up with TRBD2. Looked up from germline, CDR1 is LNHDA and CDR2 is SQIVND (reference sequence). The V and J ends lost 4 bases and 2 bases, in that order; junction bases with no gene match: 4. The CDR3 runs 14 residues. The CDR3, as DNA: TGTGCCAGTAGTACTCCGGGACTACAAGAGACCCAGTACTTC. Protein product: CASSTPGLQETQYF.

CDR3 amino acids: CASSVGGRLAFMFF. As DNA, the CDR3 is TGTGCCAGCAGCGTGGGAGGGCGGCTAGCCTTTATGTTCTTC. This chain uses TRBV9 with TRBJ2-1; 7 bases agree with TRBD2. In germline, CDR1 is SGDLS, CDR2 YYNGEE. This CDR3 is 14 amino acids long. Unmatched junction bases numbered 14, after V lost 2 bases and J lost 15 bases.

This clone was counted once. The rearrangement links TRBV5-4 to TRBJ2-7; the D is unclear. Trimming took 0 bases from V and 2 from J, leaving 12 bases between them. The germline gives CDR1 SGHNT, CDR2 YYREEE (reference sequence). This CDR3 has 15 amino acids. The CDR3 DNA is TGTGCCAGCAGCTTGGATCCTACTGGGGCCTACGAGCAGTACTTC. It specifies CASSLDPTGAYEQYF.

A remark on this clone: The junction departs from the called germline gene at one end, perhaps through a read error. The chain combines TRBV4-1 with TRBJ2-1, with unresolved D. Germline V gene lookup returns CDR1 MGHRA and CDR2 YSYEKL. CDR3 length: 15 residues. CDR3 loop: CASSQDALPYNGQFF. The DNA for the CDR3 is TGCGCCAGCAGCCAAGATGCCCTGCCCTACAATGGGCAGTTCTTC.

The chain uses TRBV19 and TRBJ2-3; TRBD1 aligns across 7 bases. The germline V gene has CDR1 LNHDA and CDR2 SQIVND (reference sequence). The CDR3 extends over 14 amino acids. Trimming at V came to 7 bases and at J to 0 bases, leaving 4 bases not matched to a gene. CDR3 protein: CASKQGVSTDTQYF. The CDR3 nucleotides are TGTGCCAGTAAGCAGGGGGTGAGCACAGATACGCAGTATTTT.

The V and J genes are TRBV18 and TRBJ2-7; D is possibly TRBD2 (6 bases). This CDR3 spans 14 amino acids. Germline loops: CDR1 KGHSH, CDR2 LQKENI. V lost 3 bases, J lost 0 bases, and 9 bases lay in between. The CDR3 DNA reads as TGTGCCAGCTCACCCACGACTAGCTCCTACGAGCAGTACTTC. It translates to CASSPTTSSYEQYF.